Included here is one TCR beta chain sequence, with context. The V gene lost 2 bases and the J gene lost 12 bases, with 14 bases spanning the gap. CDR1 and CDR2 from the germline V gene are LNHDA and SQIVND (reference sequence). This CDR3 spans 13 amino acids. The entry originates in a study of beta chain features in type 1 diabetes. One heparinised draw of blood, averaging about 116 mL, came from each donor. Since all of the isolated RNA was reverse transcribed, expressed TCRB transcripts were what got sequenced. Using immunoSEQ multiplex PCR, the repertoire was profiled, and TCRdb retains in-frame clones only, with some absent. The top ten clones hold around 0.44% of a sample with 300,000 to 400,000 clones, roughly 8% of them seen once.

The chain joins TRBV19 to TRBJ2-1; the D gene could be TRBD1 or TRBD2 (5 bases each). The origin of this receptor is a woman aged 18-29 years in good health. Sequenced sample: central memory CD4+ T cells from blood. The CDR3 region is CASSISEGTSQFF. The CDR3 bases are TGTGCCAGTAGTATATCAGAGGGGACGTCGCAGTTCTTC.